This T cell receptor (beta chain) appears in the sequencing data of a study of cytomegalovirus exposure and HLA in healthy donors. The CDR3 has 16 residues. CDR1 and CDR2 (germline): SGHRS, YFSETQ. Trimming cost V 7 bases and J 0 bases, with 17 bases left between them. Study-level points and caveats: It was only CMV serostatus that was available as immune exposure information. For most subjects, TCR beta sequences were reported to predict HLA-A and HLA-B alleles with accuracy.

With regard to this clone: Its antigen remains unidentified.

60 Vbeta and 13 Jbeta primers were used in PCR. This table comes from immunoSEQ multiplex PCR, and its TCRdb copy is limited to in-frame clones, with some not included. This table has fewer than 130,000 clones, approximately 70% appearing once. V usage is TRBV5-1 and J usage is TRBJ2-1; tentatively, D is TRBD1 (5 bases). This receptor was obtained from a man in his forties or fifties in good health and CMV-seropositive. Sequencing was done on a sample of PBMCs. CDR3 coding DNA: TGCGCCAGCCGTTTCTTTTATGGGGCCTCCTACAATGAGCAGTTCTTC. This sequence encodes CASRFFYGASYNEQFF. The full variable domain, in which reference TRBV5-1 and TRBJ2-1 provide the parts outside the CDR3, is KAGVTQTPRYLIKTRGQQVTLSCSPISGHRSVSWYQQTPGQGLQFLFEYFSETQRNKGNFPGRFSGRQFSNSRSEMNVSTLELGDSALYLCASRFFYGASYNEQFFGPGTRLTVL.